Listed here are 31 T cell receptor beta chains from one sample, sequenced in a study of graft-versus-host responses after intestinal transplantation. Here immunoSEQ multiplex PCR was the method, and the copy in TCRdb shows in-frame clones only, minus some. The data hold 24,000 or so clones, with approximately 87% observed a single time. This specimen was PBMCs, taken 28 days after intestinal transplant. Source of these receptors: a human patient who received an intestinal transplant, so some T cells may come from the graft donor.

The J gene is TRBJ2-3, the V gene TRBV19, with a weak D call TRBD2 (6 bases). Germline CDR1 LNHDA, CDR2 SQIVND (reference sequence). Trimming removed 7 bases from V and 1 base from J, with 12 bases in between. CDR3 length equals 14 residues. Here the CDR3 reads CASTPRGGTDTQYF. Written as DNA, the CDR3 is TGTGCCAGTACCCCGCGGGGCGGCACAGATACGCAGTATTTT.

This chain joins TRBV27 and TRBJ1-5; 7 bases align to TRBD1. Germline CDR1 reads MNHEY; CDR2 reads SMNVEV (reference sequence). The ends lost 5 bases at V and 4 bases at J; junction bases unmatched: 2. CDR3 length: 13 amino acids. The CDR3 loop reads CASSPTGNQPQHF. The CDR3 nucleotides are TGTGCCAGCAGTCCGACAGGGAATCAGCCCCAGCATTTT.

The rearrangement joins TRBV23-1 to TRBJ2-3; perhaps D is TRBD1 or TRBD2 (5 bases each). Being an ORF, TRBV23-1 has a function that is uncertain. The CDR3 loop spans 17 amino acids. Trimming cost V 4 bases and J 6 bases, with 23 bases left between them. The CDR3 spells CASSPPGPEPTPDTQYF. The CDR3 region has the DNA TGCGCCAGCAGTCCCCCGGGGCCAGAGCCCACACCCGATACGCAGTATTTT.

This rearrangement joins TRBV4-1 to TRBJ2-1; 8 bases fit TRBD1. CDR1 and CDR2 from the germline V gene are MGHRA and YSYEKL. The CDR3 spans 15 residues. Unmatched junction bases numbered 4, after V lost 1 base and J lost 5 bases. The CDR3 here is CASSQGQDRDNEQFF. For the CDR3, the DNA is TGCGCCAGCAGCCAAGGACAGGACAGGGACAATGAGCAGTTCTTC.

The CDR3 sequence: CASSPRDLPRANEKLFF. The CDR3 region has the DNA TGTGCCAGCAGCCCAAGGGACCTACCCCGGGCTAATGAAAAACTGTTTTTT. J is TRBJ1-4 and V is TRBV9, with a weak D call TRBD1 (5 bases). Trimming cost V 4 bases and J 3 bases, with 19 bases left between them. The CDR3 has 17 amino acids. Germline V gene sequence: CDR1 SGDLS, CDR2 YYNGEE.

J is TRBJ2-1 and V is TRBV12-5; the D gene is possibly TRBD1 (6 bases). This CDR3 is 15 amino acids long. CDR1 and CDR2 (germline): LGHNT, FRNRAP. V was shortened by 6 bases and J by 8 bases, with 20 bases between the two germline ends. For the CDR3, the DNA is TGTGCTAGTGGACTCACAGGGCAAGGTATACATGAGCAGTTCTTC. Protein: CASGLTGQGIHEQFF.

In its sample, this clone was seen a few times. This chain links TRBV11-2 with TRBJ2-7, with TRBD1 matching over 7 bases. CDR1 and CDR2 from the germline V gene are SGHAT and FQNNGV. The ends lost 1 base at V and 4 bases at J; junction bases unmatched: 4. CDR3 size: 14 residues. The CDR3 region has the DNA TGTGCCAGCAGCTTAGGAGGGGGCCGGTACGAGCAGTACTTC. Translation gives CASSLGGGRYEQYF.

The V and J genes are TRBV2 and TRBJ2-5; a possible D gene is TRBD2 (5 bases). Germline V CDR1 and CDR2: SNHLY, FYNNEI. Trimming removed 3 bases from V and 2 bases from J, with 16 bases in between. The CDR3 covers 16 residues. The CDR3 loop reads CASSDPLLELQETQYF. The CDR3 DNA reads as TGTGCCAGCAGTGACCCCCTACTAGAACTACAAGAGACCCAGTACTTC.

The chain joins TRBV5-1 to TRBJ2-1; D may be TRBD1 (6 bases). The V end was cut by 4 bases, the J end by 0 bases, with 17 bases between. In germline, CDR1 is SGHRS, CDR2 YFSETQ. There are 17 residues in the CDR3. CDR3 amino acids: CASSHIGQMSSYNEQFF. CDR3 nucleotide sequence: TGCGCCAGCAGCCACATTGGACAGATGAGCTCCTACAATGAGCAGTTCTTC.

The chain recombines TRBV9 with TRBJ2-3; D is perhaps TRBD1 or TRBD2 (6 bases each). Germline-derived CDR1 and CDR2 are SGDLS and YYNGEE. CDR3 size: 15 residues. Trimming took 0 bases from V and 2 from J, leaving 10 bases between them. In DNA form, the CDR3 reads TGTGCCAGCAGCGTAGCGGGGGCCACCACAGATACGCAGTATTTT. Protein sequence: CASSVAGATTDTQYF.

This chain connects TRBV6-1 to TRBJ2-5, with TRBD2 as a possible D gene (5 bases). The CDR3 consists of 13 residues. Deletions cut 6 bases from V and 4 bases from J, with 12 bases between. CDR1 and CDR2 from the germline V gene are MNHNS and SASEGT. CDR3 nucleotides: TGTGCCAGCAGCTCCGAGGGCCGAGAGACCCAGTACTTC. The encoded protein is CASSSEGRETQYF.

The chain links TRBV6-1 to TRBJ1-6; TRBD1 is a possible D gene (6 bases). Trimming left V 6 bases short and J 6 bases short, with 12 bases between. This CDR3 region has 14 residues. Germline V gene data show CDR1 as MNHNS and CDR2 as SASEGT. The CDR3 protein is CASRGGRVNSPLHF. Written as DNA, the CDR3 is TGTGCCAGCAGAGGGGGACGGGTTAATTCACCCCTCCACTTT.

This clone was found a few times. The rearrangement links TRBV5-1 to TRBJ2-3; the match to TRBD2 covers 7 bases. The CDR3 length is 15 residues. Trimming removed 4 bases from V and 3 bases from J; junction bases left unmatched: 8. Germline V gene lookup returns CDR1 SGHRS and CDR2 YFSETQ. In DNA form, the CDR3 reads TGCGCCAGCAGCCCGGGGGGACTTCGGACAGATACGCAGTATTTT. This encodes CASSPGGLRTDTQYF.

The CDR3 DNA reads as TGCGCCAGCAGCCAAGATCTTTGGAGGGTGACGTTAAGCAATCAGCCCCAGCATTTT. Translated, it gives CASSQDLWRVTLSNQPQHF. The gene calls are TRBV4-1 and TRBJ1-5; no reliable D call. CDR1 is MGHRA, CDR2 YSYEKL, per germline. With 0 bases removed from V and 1 base from J, the gap between germline ends came to 19 bases. CDR3 length: 19 residues.

The CDR3 is CASSRGLAGKTQYF. DNA for the CDR3: TGCGCCAGCAGCAGGGGACTAGCGGGCAAGACCCAGTACTTC. This chain connects TRBV4-1 to TRBJ2-5; 12 nucleotides align to TRBD2. CDR3 size: 14 residues. The germline gives CDR1 MGHRA, CDR2 YSYEKL. V lost 5 bases and J lost 6; bases outside the gene matches: 4.

The rearrangement uses TRBV10-3 and TRBJ2-5; D is unclear. Trimming left V 0 bases short and J 4 bases short, with 15 bases between. From germline, CDR1 is ENHRY and CDR2 SYGVKD. This CDR3 spans 16 amino acids. CDR3 nucleotide sequence: TGTGCCATCAGTGAGTCGTACTGGGCCTCGGCAGAGACCCAGTACTTC. Its translation is CAISESYWASAETQYF.

V is TRBV7-3 and J is TRBJ2-2; 8 positions agree with TRBD2. Germline V gene lookup returns CDR1 SGHTA and CDR2 FQGTGA. V dropped 2 bases and J dropped 7; count of bases not matched to a gene: 6. CDR3 length: 15 residues. For the CDR3, the DNA is TGTGCCAGCAGCTTAGGGCCAGCGGGAGACGGGGAGCTGTTTTTT. It yields the protein CASSLGPAGDGELFF.

The genes are TRBV25-1 and TRBJ1-5; D is unclear. The CDR3 has 14 residues. Germline V gene sequence: CDR1 MGHDK, CDR2 SYGVNS. V lost 1 base, J lost 5 bases, and 9 bases lay in between. As DNA, the CDR3 is TGTGCCAGCAGTGAATTTTGGGATGATCAGCCCCAGCATTTT. Amino acids: CASSEFWDDQPQHF.

This chain joins TRBV4-2 and TRBJ2-5; 7 nucleotides align to TRBD2. The J call may be in error: the DNA end matches TRBJ2-7 better. Germline values: CDR1 LGHNA, CDR2 YNFKEQ. This CDR3 has 17 amino acids. The CDR3 DNA follows: TGTGCCAGCAGCCCTACTCCCTCTCGGGACTACACGTACGAGCAGTACTTC. Protein product: CASSPTPSRDYTYEQYF.

The rearrangement links TRBV15 to TRBJ1-2; 7 nucleotides agree with TRBD1. Looked up from germline, CDR1 is LNHNV and CDR2 is YYDKDF (reference sequence). The length of the CDR3 is 14 residues. Trimming cost V 0 bases and J 5 bases; bases outside gene matches: 3. The CDR3 DNA sequence: TGTGCCACCAGCAGAGATCCAGGGGGTTATGGCTACACCTTC. Translating it yields CATSRDPGGYGYTF.

The gene calls are TRBV14 and TRBJ2-4; no reliable D call. CDR1 SGHDN and CDR2 FVKESK come from the germline V gene. CDR3 length: 18 residues. Trimming cost V 4 bases and J 0 bases, with 19 bases left between them. The CDR3: CASSPRTQFGVAKNIQYF. CDR3 bases: TGTGCCAGCAGCCCGCGGACCCAATTCGGTGTAGCCAAAAACATTCAGTACTTC.

J is TRBJ1-1 and V is TRBV9; D might be TRBD1 (5 bases). V was trimmed by 4 bases and J by 3 bases, leaving 13 bases between them. This CDR3 is built from 14 residues. Germline V gene data show CDR1 as SGDLS and CDR2 as YYNGEE. The CDR3 spells CASSLRVFDTEAFF. CDR3 in DNA: TGTGCCAGCAGCCTCAGGGTATTTGACACTGAAGCTTTCTTT.

This chain connects TRBV6-6 to TRBJ2-7; D gene ambiguous. This CDR3 comprises 11 residues. CDR1 and CDR2 (germline): MNHNY, SVGAGI (reference sequence). V was trimmed by 11 bases and J by 2 bases, leaving 10 bases between them. This chain's CDR3 is CAASGPYEQYF. CDR3 DNA sequence: TGTGCCGCGTCAGGACCCTACGAGCAGTACTTC.

This clone occurred once. V is TRBV25-1 and J is TRBJ2-1; 15 bases agree with TRBD2. With 2 bases clipped from V and 8 bases from J, the junction kept 10 bases outside the gene matches. Germline lookup yields CDR1 MGHDK and CDR2 SYGVNS. The length of the CDR3 is 18 residues. CDR3 in DNA: TGTGCCAGCAGTGAAGTCACGGGACTAGCGGGAGGCCGGGATGAGCAGTTCTTC. The encoded protein is CASSEVTGLAGGRDEQFF.

This clone turned up a few times. In DNA, the CDR3 is TGCGCCAGCAGCTCAGGGGTAACCACAGATACGCAGTATTTT. Protein sequence: CASSSGVTTDTQYF. J is TRBJ2-3 and V is TRBV5-1; D possibly corresponds to TRBD1 (6 bases). Trimming left V 3 bases short and J 2 bases short, with 10 bases between. Germline V CDR1 and CDR2: SGHRS, YFSETQ. The CDR3 spans 14 residues.

This chain's CDR3 is CASSTPDSQETQYF. The CDR3 DNA follows: TGTGCCAGCAGTACTCCGGACAGCCAAGAGACCCAGTACTTC. This chain joins TRBV28 and TRBJ2-5; D possibly corresponds to TRBD1 (6 bases). From germline, CDR1 is MDHEN and CDR2 SYDVKM. The length of the CDR3 is 14 residues. With 5 bases removed from V and 1 base from J, the gap between germline ends came to 11 bases.

This sequence joins TRBV7-9 and TRBJ1-1, with D unclear. The CDR3 sequence is 15 residues long. Trimming removed 0 bases from V and 1 base from J, with 9 bases in between. Per germline, CDR1 SEHNR and CDR2 FQNEAQ (reference sequence). CDR3 coding DNA: TGTGCCAGCAGCTTAGCTCGGACGGAGAACACTGAAGCTTTCTTT. Translation gives CASSLARTENTEAFF.

The V gene is TRBV7-3, the J gene TRBJ2-1; 11 bases are a match to TRBD2. Looked up from germline, CDR1 is SGHTA and CDR2 is FQGTGA. J was trimmed by 3 bases and V by 5 bases; bases with no gene match: 12. This CDR3 comprises 18 residues. The CDR3 reads CASSPTLAGGLYYNEQFF. In DNA form, the CDR3 reads TGTGCCAGCAGCCCCACCCTAGCGGGAGGACTCTACTACAATGAGCAGTTCTTC.

J is TRBJ2-7 and V is TRBV28; D not certain. There are 11 residues in the CDR3. Per germline, CDR1 MDHEN and CDR2 SYDVKM. V gave up 3 bases and J gave up 1 base, with 1 base separating them. As DNA, the CDR3 is TGTGCCAGCAGTTTTTCCTACGAGCAGTACTTC. Residues: CASSFSYEQYF.

This chain uses TRBV10-1 with TRBJ1-3, with D perhaps TRBD1 (5 bases). The V end was cut by 6 bases, the J end by 6 bases, with 27 bases between. CDR3 length equals 18 residues. CDR1 WNHNN and CDR2 SYGVQD come from the germline V gene (reference sequence). The CDR3 sequence: CASSQDTPSPLDANTIYF. CDR3 in DNA: TGCGCCAGCAGCCAGGACACGCCAAGCCCTCTTGATGCAAACACCATATATTTT.

The V gene is TRBV18, the J gene TRBJ2-2; a possible D gene is TRBD1 (6 bases). The germline CDR1 and CDR2 sequences are KGHSH and LQKENI. Between the trimmed V and J ends, which lost 2 bases and 6 bases, there was a span of 16 bases. This CDR3 is 16 amino acids long. The DNA for the CDR3 is TGTGCCAGCTCACCAATCGGCCGGACAGCCCCCGGGGAGCTGTTTTTT. Translating it yields CASSPIGRTAPGELFF.